One TCR beta chain is described in this entry. As yet, its antigen is unknown. Looked up from germline, CDR1 is SNHLY and CDR2 is FYNNEI. The CDR3 is 16 residues long. J was trimmed by 8 bases and V by 6 bases; bases with no gene match: 13. The record originates from a study of blood T cells in healthy people across ages. Findings of the study overall: Percentage of naive T cells showed a strong correlation with TCR beta diversity.

Primers used in a second PCR of roughly 6 to 11 cycles were a sample-barcoded 5' primer and a J-beta primer mix. TCRdb re-derived calls from the 5' RACE reads in MiXCR, one entry per CDR3 protein. The sample carries approximately 1.5 million distinct CDR3 sequences, almost 35% recorded once. This clonotype was obtained from a woman in her 30s in good health. The chain recombines TRBV2 with TRBJ1-2; 12 bases are a match to TRBD1. Sequencing used blood. The DNA of the CDR3 is TGTGCCAGCAGCCAATACCGAACCGGGACAGGGGGCGGCTACACCTTC. Its translation: CASSQYRTGTGGGYTF. The variable domain in full, with the rest retrieved from reference TRBV2 and TRBJ1-2, is EPEVTQTPSHQVTQMGQEVILRCVPISNHLYFYWYRQILGQKVEFLVSFYNNEISEKSEIFDDQFSVERPDGSNFTLKIRSTKLEDSAMYFCASSQYRTGTGGGYTFGSGTRLTVV.